This T cell receptor beta chain stems from a study of technical replicates of blood from a few donors. Germline loops: CDR1 SGDLS, CDR2 YYNGEE. J gave up 5 bases and V 7 bases, and 5 bases lay outside the gene matches. The CDR3 loop spans 14 amino acids. TCRdb keeps only in-frame clones here, not all; method: immunoSEQ multiplex PCR. In the table there are approximately 70,000 clones, 90% to 95% of which are singletons. This TCR was recovered from a human donor in good health. The rearrangement links TRBV9 to TRBJ2-1; TRBD2 agrees at 11 bases. Source material: T cells isolated from PBMCs. The CDR3 coding sequence is TGTGCCAGCCCGCCGACTAGCGGGAACAATGAGCAGTTCTTC. Translation: CASPPTSGNNEQFF.